The 25 T cell receptor beta chains presented below share a single source sample, sequenced in a study of blood T cell repertoires in COVID-19. Measured with immunoSEQ multiplex PCR; TCRdb has only the in-frame clones, and not every one. The sample consists of 250,000 to 350,000 clones, approximately 88% of them appearing once. Sequencing input: peripheral blood. The receptor set was obtained from a man younger than 30 with active or convalescent COVID-19.

J is TRBJ2-3 and V is TRBV24-1; 8 bases are a match to TRBD1. Germline CDR1 reads KGHDR; CDR2 reads SFDVKD. CDR3 length: 14 residues. The trim removed 4 bases at V and 1 base at J, leaving 0 bases unmatched. CDR3 in amino acids: CATSETGGTDTQYF. The CDR3 DNA is TGTGCCACCAGTGAGACAGGGGGCACAGATACGCAGTATTTT.

The CDR3 here is CASSQSLETQYF. CDR3 nucleotide sequence: TGTGCCAGCAGCCAGTCTCTAGAGACCCAGTACTTC. The chain couples TRBV3-1 (or the pseudogene TRBV3-2) to TRBJ2-5; D unresolved. Germline values: CDR1 LGHDT, CDR2 YNNKEL (reference sequence). The V gene lost 3 bases and the J gene lost 4 bases, with 6 bases spanning the gap. CDR3 size: 12 residues.

This chain uses TRBV19 with TRBJ2-7; TRBD1 might be the D (5 bases). Germline CDR1 LNHDA, CDR2 SQIVND (reference sequence). V was cut by 7 bases and J by 7 bases, with 17 bases left in between. The CDR3 totals 13 residues. The CDR3 spells CASTPTGLEEQYF. The DNA of the CDR3 is TGTGCCAGTACCCCTACAGGCTTAGAGGAGCAGTACTTC.

The gene calls are TRBV27 and TRBJ2-7; possible D gene TRBD1, 6 bases. V lost 6 bases to trimming and J lost 0 bases, with 15 bases between them. CDR3 length equals 15 residues. Per germline, CDR1 MNHEY and CDR2 SMNVEV (reference sequence). The CDR3 sequence is CASSPQGISSYEQYF. CDR3 bases: TGTGCCAGCAGCCCTCAGGGGATTTCCTCCTACGAGCAGTACTTC.

This chain connects TRBV7-2 to TRBJ2-7; D may be TRBD2 (7 bases). The CDR3 is 17 amino acids. Germline V lookup: CDR1 SGHTA, CDR2 FQGNSA. Trimming stripped 1 base from V and 7 bases from J, with 23 bases between. In DNA, the CDR3 is TGTGCCAGCAGCTTAGGGCTTCTGGCGGGGGCCCCCAGGGAGCAGTACTTC. Translation: CASSLGLLAGAPREQYF.

The rearrangement joins TRBV21-1 to TRBJ1-1. TRBV21-1 is a recognized pseudogene. This CDR3 contains 15 residues. CDR3 amino acids: CASSKFKCGDPEAFF. The CDR3 region has the DNA TGTGCCAGCAGCAAATTTAAGTGTGGAGACCCCGAAGCTTTCTTT.

This clone was seen once. The gene calls are TRBV19 and TRBJ2-1; D gene unclear. The germline V and J ends were trimmed by 0 bases and 3 bases, with 6 bases remaining between them. This CDR3 has 14 residues. Germline V gives CDR1 LNHDA, CDR2 SQIVND (reference sequence). Written as DNA, the CDR3 is TGTGCCAGTAGTATAGATCATAGCTACAATGAGCAGTTCTTC. Amino acid sequence: CASSIDHSYNEQFF.

V is TRBV6-6 and J is TRBJ2-1, with 7 positions matching TRBD2. CDR3 size: 15 residues. Germline V lookup: CDR1 MNHNY, CDR2 SVGAGI (reference sequence). Trimming removed 0 bases from V and 9 bases from J; junction bases left unmatched: 8. For the CDR3, the DNA is TGTGCCAGCAGTTACTCGAACGGGGGGAGGAGTGAGCAGTTCTTC. Residues: CASSYSNGGRSEQFF.

This chain connects TRBV5-5 to TRBJ1-1; D gene uncertain. The CDR3 loop spans 12 amino acids. V lost 2 bases to trimming and J lost 10 bases, with 12 bases between them. CDR1 is SGHKS, CDR2 YYEKEE, per germline (reference sequence). The CDR3 nucleotides read TGTGCCAGCAGCTTCGAATCAGGAATAGCTTTCTTT. It translates to CASSFESGIAFF. Variable domain in full (rest from reference TRBV5-5 and TRBJ1-1): DAGVTQSPTHLIKTRGQQVTLRCSPISGHKSVSWYQQVLGQGPQFIFQYYEKEERGRGNFPDRFSARQFPNYSSELNVNALLLGDSALYLCASSFESGIAFFGQGTRLTVV.

The gene calls are TRBV7-2 and TRBJ2-5; weak D call: TRBD2 (7 bases). The length of the CDR3 is 15 residues. Germline CDR1 SGHTA, CDR2 FQGNSA. V was clipped by 0 bases and J by 1 base, with 9 bases between them. CDR3 amino acids: CASSLAGGLQETQYF. The CDR3 coding sequence is TGTGCCAGCAGCTTAGCGGGGGGGCTCCAAGAGACCCAGTACTTC.

The chain is built from TRBV7-2 and TRBJ2-5, with D hard to call. Trimming pared 1 base from V and 4 bases from J, leaving 13 bases between. Looked up from germline, CDR1 is SGHTA and CDR2 is FQGNSA. The CDR3 is 15 residues long. CDR3 DNA: TGTGCCAGCAGCTTAGTTCGGCTAGTCGGAGAGACCCAGTACTTC. It translates to CASSLVRLVGETQYF.

The rearrangement joins TRBV7-9 to TRBJ1-2; D perhaps matches TRBD1 (5 bases). V was shortened by 0 bases and J by 3 bases, with 14 bases between the two germline ends. CDR3 length equals 16 residues. Germline lookup yields CDR1 SEHNR and CDR2 FQNEAQ (reference sequence). The CDR3, as DNA: TGTGCCAGCAGCTTAGCGATGACAGAAAGAGACTATGGCTACACCTTC. As protein: CASSLAMTERDYGYTF.

This clone has a single count. The chain is built from TRBV29-1 and TRBJ2-7; 10 bases agree with TRBD1. The CDR3 totals 13 residues. Trimming removed 6 bases from V and 2 bases from J; junction bases left unmatched: 4. Germline CDR1 is SQVTM and CDR2 is ANQGSEA. The CDR3 nucleotides read TGCAGCGTGGGGACAGGGGAGACCTACGAGCAGTACTTC. It yields the protein CSVGTGETYEQYF.

V gene TRBV27 combines with J gene TRBJ1-2, with a weak D call TRBD1 (6 bases). CDR1 is MNHEY and CDR2 is SMNVEV in the germline V gene (reference sequence). The V end lost 2 bases, the J end lost 2 bases, and 9 bases lay between the germline ends. The CDR3 has 14 amino acids. Here the CDR3 reads CASSLTGTNYGYTF. For the CDR3, the DNA is TGTGCCAGCAGTTTAACAGGGACCAACTATGGCTACACCTTC.

The chain recombines TRBV27 with TRBJ1-6; possible D gene TRBD1, 6 bases. Germline CDR1 reads MNHEY; CDR2 reads SMNVEV (reference sequence). V was pared by 5 bases and J by 6 bases, with 17 bases between. This CDR3 is built from 16 residues. CDR3 coding DNA: TGTGCCAGCAGTCCGAGAAACGGACAGTTTAATTCACCCCTCCACTTT. Protein product: CASSPRNGQFNSPLHF.

This clone was counted once. The V gene is TRBV7-9, the J gene TRBJ2-5; no firm D call. This CDR3 has 13 amino acids. With 4 bases removed from V and 3 bases from J, the gap between germline ends came to 9 bases. Germline V gives CDR1 SEHNR, CDR2 FQNEAQ (reference sequence). The CDR3 loop is CASSSSGEETQYF. CDR3 DNA sequence: TGTGCCAGCAGCTCCTCAGGCGAAGAGACCCAGTACTTC. Looking up the rest from reference TRBV7-9 and TRBJ2-5 gives the full variable domain: DTGVSQNPRHKITKRGQNVTFRCDPISEHNRLYWYRQTLGQGPEFLTYFQNEAQLEKSRLLSDRFSAERPKGSFSTLEIQRTEQGDSAMYLCASSSSGEETQYFGPGTRLLVL.

The chain uses TRBV19 and TRBJ1-6; 8 bases align to TRBD1. This CDR3 has 17 residues. V gave up 1 base and J gave up 7 bases; unmatched junction bases: 9. Germline CDR1 is LNHDA and CDR2 is SQIVND (reference sequence). CDR3: CASSIGVDRARNSPLHF. In DNA form, the CDR3 reads TGTGCCAGTAGTATAGGGGTGGACAGGGCTCGGAATTCACCCCTCCACTTT. The full variable domain, completed using reference TRBV19 and TRBJ1-6, is DGGITQSPKYLFRKEGQNVTLSCEQNLNHDAMYWYRQDPGQGLRLIYYSQIVNDFQKGDIAEGYSVSREKKESFPLTVTSAQKNPTAFYLCASSIGVDRARNSPLHFGNGTRLTVT.

The chain employs TRBV27 and TRBJ1-2; 7 positions match TRBD1. Germline loops: CDR1 MNHEY, CDR2 SMNVEV (reference sequence). J lost 2 bases, V lost 2 bases, and 5 bases had no gene match. This CDR3 region has 15 residues. CDR3 in amino acids: CASSLRSQGNYGYTF. The CDR3 DNA sequence: TGTGCCAGCAGTTTACGGTCACAGGGGAACTATGGCTACACCTTC.

The chain links TRBV7-8 to TRBJ2-7, with 9 bases identical to TRBD1. The CDR3 extends over 15 amino acids. Trimming took 5 bases from V and 3 from J; bases not matched to a gene: 8. Germline loops: CDR1 SGHVS, CDR2 FQNEAQ. Here the CDR3 reads CASSPRDRVIYEQYF. The CDR3 nucleotides are TGTGCCAGCAGCCCCAGGGACAGGGTTATCTACGAGCAGTACTTC.

The chain combines TRBV9 with TRBJ2-1; the match to TRBD2 covers 9 bases. There are 11 residues in the CDR3. The trim removed 7 bases at V and 12 bases at J, leaving 5 bases unmatched. Germline CDR1 and CDR2: SGDLS and YYNGEE. In DNA, the CDR3 is TGTGCCAGCGGAGCGGGGGGACGGCAGTTCTTC. Translating it yields CASGAGGRQFF.

The chain links TRBV3-1 (or the pseudogene TRBV3-2) to TRBJ2-5; 7 nucleotides align to TRBD2. In germline, CDR1 is LGHDT, CDR2 YNNKEL (reference sequence). The V and J ends lost 6 bases and 5 bases, in that order; junction bases with no gene match: 12. There are 15 residues in the CDR3. The chain's CDR3 is CASSQMAAGVETQYF. Written as DNA, the CDR3 is TGTGCCAGCAGTCAAATGGCGGCGGGGGTGGAGACCCAGTACTTC.

J is TRBJ1-4 and V is TRBV15; D perhaps matches TRBD1 (6 bases). This CDR3 is 15 amino acids long. The V gene lost 5 bases and the J gene lost 0 bases, with 10 bases spanning the gap. The germline CDR1 and CDR2 sequences are LNHNV and YYDKDF (reference sequence). The CDR3 here is CATSGGQSTNEKLFF. DNA of the CDR3: TGTGCCACCAGCGGCGGACAGTCAACTAATGAAAAACTGTTTTTT.

The rearrangement uses TRBV12-3 or TRBV12-4 and TRBJ1-1; D gene uncertain. CDR3 size: 13 residues. V lost 1 base to trimming and J lost 4 bases, with 7 bases between them. The CDR3 loop reads CASSLVRSTEAFF. As DNA, the CDR3 is TGTGCCAGCAGTTTAGTTCGGAGCACTGAAGCTTTCTTT.

The rearrangement uses TRBV9 and TRBJ2-5; 7 bases are a match to TRBD2. The CDR3 has 14 amino acids. After removal of 2 bases from V and 2 bases from J, the junction contained 3 bases not matched to a gene. In germline, CDR1 is SGDLS, CDR2 YYNGEE. The CDR3 reads CASSVGAGQETQYF. The CDR3 DNA reads TGTGCCAGCAGCGTCGGAGCGGGGCAAGAGACCCAGTACTTC.

This clone appeared once. The genes are TRBV25-1 and TRBJ1-2; the D gene is possibly TRBD1 (5 bases). V was clipped by 3 bases and J by 4 bases, with 6 bases between them. The CDR3 has 12 residues. The V gene's germline CDR1 is MGHDK and CDR2 SYGVNS. In DNA, the CDR3 is TGTGCCAGCAGTGACAGGGTCTATGGCTACACCTTC. It yields the protein CASSDRVYGYTF.